The clone carrying this T cell receptor (beta chain) showed up just a few times. The sample belongs to a study of blood T cells in healthy people across ages. A second PCR of 7 to 11 cycles used a sample-barcoded 5' primer and a J-beta primer mix. Each sample provided no less than 2.5 million CDR3-containing paired-end reads. TCRdb reanalysed the 5' RACE reads using MiXCR and keeps one entry per CDR3 protein. Of fewer than 900,000 distinct CDR3 sequences detected, 35% to 45% appear once; the ten largest clones hold under 25%. Samples had at least 6.5 million PBMCs isolated from them. The sequence came from a woman aged 60-75 years in good health. Sample: blood.

For the CDR3, the DNA is TGTGCCAGCAGCTTTGGTGAATTCGATGAGCAGTTCTTC. This encodes CASSFGEFDEQFF. The V gene is TRBV7-9, the J gene TRBJ2-1, with D uncertain. V shed 3 bases and J shed 8 bases, with 11 bases lying between them. CDR3 length: 13 residues. Per germline, CDR1 SEHNR and CDR2 FQNEAQ (reference sequence).